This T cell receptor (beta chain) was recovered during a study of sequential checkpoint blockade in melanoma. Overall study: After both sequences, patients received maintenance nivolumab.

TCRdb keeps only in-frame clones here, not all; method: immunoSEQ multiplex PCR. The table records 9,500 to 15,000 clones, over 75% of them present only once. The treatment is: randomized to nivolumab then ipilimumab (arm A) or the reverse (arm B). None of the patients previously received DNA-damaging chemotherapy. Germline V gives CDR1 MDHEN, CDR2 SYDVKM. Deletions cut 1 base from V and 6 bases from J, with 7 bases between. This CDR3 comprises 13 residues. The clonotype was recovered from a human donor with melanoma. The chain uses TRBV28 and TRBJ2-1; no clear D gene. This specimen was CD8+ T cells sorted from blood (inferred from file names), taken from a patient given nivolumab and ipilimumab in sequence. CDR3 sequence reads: CASSLYRSNEQFF. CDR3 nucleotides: TGTGCCAGCAGTTTATACAGAAGCAATGAGCAGTTCTTC.